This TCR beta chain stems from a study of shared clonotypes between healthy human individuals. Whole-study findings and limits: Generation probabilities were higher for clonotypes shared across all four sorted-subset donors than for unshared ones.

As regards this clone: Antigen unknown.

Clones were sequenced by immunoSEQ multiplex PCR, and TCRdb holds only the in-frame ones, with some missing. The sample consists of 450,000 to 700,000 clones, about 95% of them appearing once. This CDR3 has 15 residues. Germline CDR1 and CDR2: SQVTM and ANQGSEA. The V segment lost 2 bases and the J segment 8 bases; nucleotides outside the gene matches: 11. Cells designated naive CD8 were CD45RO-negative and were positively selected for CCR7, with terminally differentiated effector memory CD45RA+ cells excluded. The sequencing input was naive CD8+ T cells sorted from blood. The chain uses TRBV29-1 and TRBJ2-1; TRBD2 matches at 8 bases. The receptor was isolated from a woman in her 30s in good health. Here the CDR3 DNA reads TGCAGCGTTGAATGGGAAGCGGGAGATTCGGATGAGCAGTTCTTC. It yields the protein CSVEWEAGDSDEQFF.